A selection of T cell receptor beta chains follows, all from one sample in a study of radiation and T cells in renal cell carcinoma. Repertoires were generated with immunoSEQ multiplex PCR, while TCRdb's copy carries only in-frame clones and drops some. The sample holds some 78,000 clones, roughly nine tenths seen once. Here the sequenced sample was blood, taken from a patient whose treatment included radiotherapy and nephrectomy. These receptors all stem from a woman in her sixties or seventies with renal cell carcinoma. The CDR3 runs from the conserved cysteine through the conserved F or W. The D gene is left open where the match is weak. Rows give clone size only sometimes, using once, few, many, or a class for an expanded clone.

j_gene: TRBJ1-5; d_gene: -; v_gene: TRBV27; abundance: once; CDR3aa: CASSLMQGSNQPQHF; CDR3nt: TGTGCCAGCAGTTTAATGCAAGGGAGCAATCAGCCCCAGCATTTT
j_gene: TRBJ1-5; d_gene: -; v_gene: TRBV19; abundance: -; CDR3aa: CASSIGGNQPQHF; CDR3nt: TGTGCCAGTAGTATAGGCGGGAATCAGCCCCAGCATTTT
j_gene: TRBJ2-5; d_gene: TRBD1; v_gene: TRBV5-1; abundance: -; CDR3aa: CASSLGDRRGETQYF; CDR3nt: TGCGCCAGCAGCTTGGGGGACAGGAGGGGAGAGACCCAGTACTTC
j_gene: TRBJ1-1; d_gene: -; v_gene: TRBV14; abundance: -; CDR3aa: CASSRGGGLGTEAFF; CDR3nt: TGTGCCAGCAGCCGGGGAGGAGGGCTCGGCACTGAAGCTTTCTTT
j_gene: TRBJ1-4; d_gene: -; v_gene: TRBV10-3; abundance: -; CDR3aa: CAISDGAGTNEKLFF; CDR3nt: TGTGCCATCAGTGATGGGGCAGGGACTAATGAAAAACTGTTTTTT
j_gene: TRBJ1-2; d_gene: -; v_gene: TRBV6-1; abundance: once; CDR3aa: CASEDRLNYGYTF; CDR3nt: TGTGCCAGCGAAGACAGGCTTAACTATGGCTACACCTTC
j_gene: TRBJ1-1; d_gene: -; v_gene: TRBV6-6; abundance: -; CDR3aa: CASSYEQNTEAFF; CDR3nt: TGTGCCAGCAGTTACGAGCAGAACACTGAAGCTTTCTTT
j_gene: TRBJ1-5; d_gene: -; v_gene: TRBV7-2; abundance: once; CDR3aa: CASSLEGKRAQNQPQHF; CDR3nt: TGTGCCAGCAGCTTGGAGGGTAAGAGGGCCCAAAATCAGCCCCAGCATTTT
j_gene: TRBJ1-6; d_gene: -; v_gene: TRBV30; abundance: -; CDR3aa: CAWKKDTNSPLHF; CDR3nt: TGTGCCTGGAAAAAGGATACGAATTCACCCCTCCACTTT
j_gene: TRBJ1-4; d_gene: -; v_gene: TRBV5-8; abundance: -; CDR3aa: CASSLGFPDGKLFF; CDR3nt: TGTGCCAGCAGCTTGGGGTTCCCGGACGGAAAACTGTTTTTT
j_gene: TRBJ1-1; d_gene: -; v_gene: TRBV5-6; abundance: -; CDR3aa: CASTFRQGRNYEAFF; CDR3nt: TGTGCCAGCACCTTTCGCCAAGGCAGGAACTACGAAGCTTTCTTT
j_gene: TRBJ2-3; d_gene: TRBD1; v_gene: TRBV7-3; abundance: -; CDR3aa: CASSPGQATDTQYF; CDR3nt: TGTGCCAGCAGCCCGGGACAGGCAACAGATACGCAGTATTTT
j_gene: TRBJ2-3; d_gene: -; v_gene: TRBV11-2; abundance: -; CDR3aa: CASSSDGGSTDTQYF; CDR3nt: TGTGCCAGCAGCTCTGATGGGGGCAGCACAGATACGCAGTATTTT
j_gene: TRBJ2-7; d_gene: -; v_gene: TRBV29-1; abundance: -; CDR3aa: CSVVRTDSYEQYF; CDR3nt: TGCAGCGTTGTTCGGACAGACTCCTACGAGCAGTACTTC
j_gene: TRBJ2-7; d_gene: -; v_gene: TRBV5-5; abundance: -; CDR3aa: CASSLASGPYEQYF; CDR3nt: TGTGCCAGCAGCTTGGCCTCTGGGCCCTACGAGCAGTACTTC
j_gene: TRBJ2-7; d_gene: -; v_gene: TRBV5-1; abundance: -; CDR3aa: CASSLGAGSYEQYF; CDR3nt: TGCGCCAGCAGCTTGGGGGCAGGGTCCTACGAGCAGTACTTC
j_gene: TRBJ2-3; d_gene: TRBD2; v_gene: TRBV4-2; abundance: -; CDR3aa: CASSQDLWPSGNGDTQYF; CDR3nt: TGTGCCAGCAGCCAAGATCTTTGGCCTAGCGGGAATGGCGATACGCAGTATTTT
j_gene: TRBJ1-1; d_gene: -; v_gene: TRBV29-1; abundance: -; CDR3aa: CSVEEKVPSLSRDTEAFF; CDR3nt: TGCAGCGTTGAAGAAAAGGTGCCGTCCCTCTCCCGGGACACTGAAGCTTTCTTT
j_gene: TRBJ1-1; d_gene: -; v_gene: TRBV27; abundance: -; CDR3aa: CASSFRQGNTEAFF; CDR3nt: TGTGCCAGCAGTTTTCGCCAGGGGAACACTGAAGCTTTCTTT
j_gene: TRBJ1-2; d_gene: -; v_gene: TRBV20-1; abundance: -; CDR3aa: CSARVGYGYTF; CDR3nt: TGCAGTGCTAGGGTTGGCTATGGCTACACCTTC
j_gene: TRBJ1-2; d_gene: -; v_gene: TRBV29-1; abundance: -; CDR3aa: CSVEVFKGGYTF; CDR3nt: TGCAGCGTTGAAGTGTTCAAGGGTGGCTACACCTTC
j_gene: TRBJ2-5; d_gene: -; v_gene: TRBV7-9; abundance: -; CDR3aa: CASSQQETQYF; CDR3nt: TGTGCCAGCAGCCAACAGGAGACCCAGTACTTC
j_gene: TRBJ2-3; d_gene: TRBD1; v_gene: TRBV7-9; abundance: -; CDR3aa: CASSVTGGTDTQYF; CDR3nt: TGTGCCAGCAGCGTTACAGGGGGCACAGATACGCAGTATTTT
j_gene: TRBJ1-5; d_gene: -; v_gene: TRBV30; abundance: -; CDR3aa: CAWSVDGGVGQPQHF; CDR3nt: TGTGCCTGGAGTGTGGACGGGGGGGTAGGTCAGCCCCAGCATTTT
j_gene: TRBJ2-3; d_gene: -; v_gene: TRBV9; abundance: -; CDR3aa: CASSPPGTFGTQYF; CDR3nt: TGTGCCAGCAGCCCTCCCGGGACTTTTGGCACGCAGTATTTT
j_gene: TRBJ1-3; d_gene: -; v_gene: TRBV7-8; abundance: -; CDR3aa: CASSLALFPSGNTIYF; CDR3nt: TGTGCCAGCAGCTTAGCGCTCTTCCCCTCTGGAAACACCATATATTTT
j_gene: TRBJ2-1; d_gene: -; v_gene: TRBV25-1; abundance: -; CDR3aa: CASTIGAYNEQFF; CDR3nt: TGTGCCAGCACGATTGGGGCCTACAATGAGCAGTTCTTC
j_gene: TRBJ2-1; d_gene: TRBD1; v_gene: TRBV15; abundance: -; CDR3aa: CATSGRDRGPDEQFF; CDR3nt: TGTGCCACCAGCGGGAGGGACAGGGGGCCGGATGAGCAGTTCTTC
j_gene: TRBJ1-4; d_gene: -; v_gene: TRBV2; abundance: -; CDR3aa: CASSADRTLNEKLFF; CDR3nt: TGTGCCAGCAGTGCCGACAGGACCCTTAATGAAAAACTGTTTTTT
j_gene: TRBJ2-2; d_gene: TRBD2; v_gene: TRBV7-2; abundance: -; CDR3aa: CASSLGGGAGTGELFF; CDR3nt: TGTGCCAGCAGCTTAGGCGGGGGGGCAGGCACCGGGGAGCTGTTTTTT
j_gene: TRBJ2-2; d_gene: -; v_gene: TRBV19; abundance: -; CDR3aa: CASSPAGANTGELFF; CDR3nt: TGTGCCAGTAGTCCGGCGGGGGCCAACACCGGGGAGCTGTTTTTT